The source of this T cell receptor beta chain is a study of cytomegalovirus exposure and HLA in healthy donors. Remarks on this clone: Its antigen is unidentified.

Overall study results and limits: Among donors in an Asian-associated ancestry cluster, a later analysis reportedly found fewer N-insertions than the roughly 670-donor mean.

The PCR ran on 60 Vbeta and 13 Jbeta primers. Measured with immunoSEQ multiplex PCR; TCRdb has only the in-frame clones, and not every one. The table shows 150,000 or so clones, with 73% occurring only once. CDR3 length: 16 residues. J lost 5 bases, V lost 2 bases, and 10 bases had no gene match. Germline-derived CDR1 and CDR2 are SGHRS and YFSETQ. The TCR was taken from a woman between 18 and 29 years old in good health and CMV-seronegative. The chain is built from TRBV5-1 and TRBJ2-5, with TRBD1 matching 9 bases. Sequencing was carried out using PBMCs. The CDR3 loop reads CASSFGDRGNEETQYF. DNA of the CDR3: TGCGCCAGCAGCTTTGGCGACAGGGGGAACGAGGAGACCCAGTACTTC.